This TCR beta chain was observed in a study of T cell clonotyping in hematopoietic cell transplantation (dated by TCRdb to the early 2020s). Concerning the study at large: The study collected 120 to 150 blood samples from 35 consecutive transplant recipients and their related donors. Patients were recruited between September 2015 and January 2017 and followed until late 2020 or death.

Related transplant donors provided blood samples for TCR beta sequencing. Using Nuclei Lysis Solution, genomic DNA was extracted from unfractionated peripheral blood mononuclear cells that were either fresh or cryopreserved. The cysteine opens and the phenylalanine closes a CDR3 of 13 amino acids. Just CDR3 DNA is preserved here, 39 bases in frame from base 1. Reading the germline V gene (reference sequence) gives CDR1 GTSNPN and CDR2 SVGIG. Trimming takes 2 bases from V and 3 bases from J, and the germline ends sit 11 bases apart. On this clone itself: Which antigen it targets is not known. Qualities for individual bases were not recorded, and no much larger clone is one base off.

The immunoSEQ assay, a bias-controlled multiplex PCR using V- and J-specific primers, was used to amplify TCR beta CDR3 regions from genomic DNA. In a second PCR step, a proprietary barcode and Illumina adapter sequences were attached to the CDR3 amplicons. An Illumina MiSeq instrument was used to sequence the CDR3 libraries. In the source study's methods: immunoSEQ Analyzer 3.0 was used for export and quality control, with R Bioconductor and Immunarch used for downstream analyses. Only productive rearrangements in the normalized downsampled data set went into calculating the repertoire metrics. Pathologically expanded clonotypes were defined as those larger than 5 templates in the normalized cohort. Repertoire diversity was measured with the Inverse Simpson Index. CMV-specificity analyses were carried out on the non-normalized data set to capture all clonotypes. Here the immuneACCESS table is served through TCRdb, limited to in-frame sequences with V and J called. Missing clones are a known gap in these copies; in checked studies unresolved V genes cover under half, and the rest lacks a known reason. V, J and clone size are those of that table, while D and trimming were read from the DNA. The sample table holds approximately 20,000 clones, of which around 80% were seen once. The top ten constitute approximately 14% of the sample.

Broader findings and caveats from the paper: The sample size was limited and the cells went unsorted, which meant the CD4 and CD8 repertoire contributions could not be told apart. After transplant, TCR diversity in recipients dropped, and pathologically expanded clonotypes increased progressively from day 30 to day 180. Overlap with donor repertoires was found for only a small fraction of recipient repertoires, with over 95% found to appear de novo at the given depth. Inverse Simpson Index values from donors and from recipients before transplant predicted broader TCR repertoire diversity after transplant.

The rearrangement joined TRBV30 to TRBJ2-7; the D gene is perhaps TRBD1, on 6 matching bases. The sequence came from a man in his 60s in good health. Some clones in this sample may be carry-over from other donors' samples. The sequenced sample was peripheral blood mononuclear cells. The nucleotide sequence is TGTGCCTGGAGTACAGGGAACGGCTACGAGCAGTACTTC. Translated, it gives CAWSTGNGYEQYF.